A selection of T cell receptor beta chains follows, all from one sample in a study of T cell responses to AZD1222 COVID-19 vaccine. Here immunoSEQ multiplex PCR was the method, and the copy in TCRdb shows in-frame clones only, minus some. This table has some 170,000 clones, around 93% appearing once. The material was peripheral blood, obtained 28 days after the second dose of the MenACWY control vaccine. These receptors were collected from an adult who received the MenACWY meningococcal vaccine as a control. Both conserved end residues are part of each CDR3. D genes are given only for firm matches. Size tells how often a clone was seen (once, few, many) or the class of an expanded clone, and some rows leave it out.

clone_size	d_call	v_call	j_call	cdr3_aa	cdr3_nt
NA	NA	TRBV7-8	TRBJ1-1	CASSLVWTGSTEAFF	TGTGCCAGCAGCTTAGTATGGACGGGGAGTACTGAAGCTTTCTTT
NA	TRBD1	TRBV4-1	TRBJ1-1	CASSSGDRNTEAFF	TGCGCCAGCAGCTCGGGGGACAGGAACACTGAAGCTTTCTTT
NA	NA	TRBV3-1/TRBV3-2	TRBJ1-2	CASSQDWAAVWGNYGYTF	TGTGCCAGCAGCCAAGATTGGGCGGCAGTATGGGGGAACTATGGCTACACCTTC
NA	NA	TRBV2	TRBJ1-6	CASSEVTTVGSPLHF	TGTGCCAGCAGTGAGGTTACCACGGTCGGGTCACCCCTCCACTTT
NA	NA	TRBV7-8	TRBJ2-6	CASSLGSASGANVLTF	TGTGCCAGCAGCTTAGGTTCAGCCTCTGGGGCCAACGTCCTGACTTTC
NA	NA	TRBV23-1	TRBJ2-7	CASSQRRGRLWYEQYF	TGCGCCAGCAGTCAACGACGGGGACGGTTGTGGTACGAGCAGTACTTC
once	NA	TRBV9	TRBJ1-2	CASSPSWGGDYGYTF	TGTGCCAGCAGCCCTTCCTGGGGGGGCGACTATGGCTACACCTTC
NA	NA	TRBV4-3	TRBJ1-6	CASRISGGINSPLHF	TGCGCCAGCAGAATCTCGGGGGGGATTAATTCACCCCTCCACTTT
NA	NA	TRBV5-5	TRBJ1-1	CASSWDGGAGTEAFF	TGTGCCAGCAGCTGGGATGGGGGGGCTGGCACTGAAGCTTTCTTT
NA	TRBD1	TRBV19	TRBJ1-5	CASRTGVGQPQHF	TGTGCCAGTAGAACAGGGGTGGGTCAGCCCCAGCATTTT
few	TRBD1	TRBV5-4	TRBJ1-1	CASSRGQGSEAFF	TGTGCCAGCAGCCGGGGACAGGGCTCTGAAGCTTTCTTT
NA	NA	TRBV11-2	TRBJ2-7	CASRENRDYEQYF	TGTGCCAGCAGAGAAAACAGGGACTACGAGCAGTACTTC
NA	NA	TRBV7-2	TRBJ1-6	CASSLVRQSPNSPLHF	TGTGCCAGCAGCTTAGTCCGACAGAGTCCCAATTCACCCCTCCACTTT
NA	NA	TRBV27	TRBJ1-1	CASSLTTSNTEAFF	TGTGCCAGCAGTCTGACAACTTCGAACACTGAAGCTTTCTTT
NA	TRBD1	TRBV7-9	TRBJ2-2	CASSWQGATGELFF	TGTGCCAGCAGCTGGCAGGGGGCAACCGGGGAGCTGTTTTTT
NA	TRBD1	TRBV7-9	TRBJ2-5	CASSWGHRGPQETQYF	TGTGCCAGCAGCTGGGGCCACAGGGGTCCCCAAGAGACCCAGTACTTC
NA	NA	TRBV7-2	TRBJ2-7	CASSYRFMGMSYEQYF	TGTGCCAGCAGCTACCGGTTTATGGGAATGTCCTACGAGCAGTACTTC
NA	NA	TRBV28	TRBJ1-2	CASSLPLRNSYGYTF	TGTGCCAGCAGTTTACCACTCCGGAATTCCTATGGCTACACCTTC
NA	TRBD2	TRBV4-2	TRBJ2-1	CASSQDNALAGGTYNEQFF	TGTGCCAGCAGCCAAGATAATGCGCTAGCGGGGGGTACCTACAATGAGCAGTTCTTC
NA	NA	TRBV7-9	TRBJ2-5	CASSYLGLQETQYF	TGTGCCAGCAGCTACTTGGGTCTGCAAGAGACCCAGTACTTC
few	TRBD2	TRBV2	TRBJ2-1	CASRAGLNYNEQFF	TGTGCCAGCAGAGCGGGACTAAATTACAATGAGCAGTTCTTC
NA	NA	TRBV6-5	TRBJ2-1	CATNWGGGQFF	TGTGCCACTAACTGGGGCGGCGGGCAGTTCTTC
NA	TRBD1	TRBV5-1	TRBJ1-4	CASSLGQPNEKLFF	TGCGCCAGCAGCCTGGGACAGCCAAATGAAAAACTGTTTTTT